The 18 T cell receptor beta chains listed next were all sequenced from one sample in a study of blood T cell repertoires in COVID-19 (dated by TCRdb to about 2020). Library preparation employed the immunoSEQ multiplex PCR assay. Not all clones reach the TCRdb copy of this immuneACCESS table, which keeps in-frame sequences only. Checked studies attribute under half of the gap to unresolved V genes and leave the rest unexplained. The sample data list approximately 94,000 clones, and roughly nine tenths of these were observed just once. About 2.2% of the sample is in the top ten clones. What was sequenced was peripheral blood. The receptor set was obtained from a man in his fifties or sixties with active COVID-19.

The chain has TRBV5-4 and TRBJ1-1, with D possibly being TRBD1 (6 bases). The V end lost 0 bases, the J end lost 11 bases, and 14 bases lay between the germline ends. CDR1 is SGHNT, CDR2 YYREEE, per germline (reference sequence). The CDR3 has 13 amino acids. The CDR3 spells CASSLGEQGWAFF. CDR3 in DNA: TGTGCCAGCAGCTTGGGTGAACAGGGATGGGCTTTCTTT.

This sequence joins TRBV5-1 and TRBJ2-1, with 7 bases aligning to TRBD1. This CDR3 region has 15 residues. The germline V gene encodes CDR1 SGHRS and CDR2 YFSETQ. V shed 4 bases, J shed 5 bases, and the junction held 9 bases outside the gene matches. CDR3 residues: CASSHDRVGNNEQFF. CDR3 bases: TGCGCCAGCAGCCACGACAGGGTAGGGAACAATGAGCAGTTCTTC.

This sequence joins TRBV7-9 and TRBJ1-3; D is ambiguous. V dropped 11 bases and J dropped 4 bases, with 15 bases sitting between them. Germline V gene sequence: CDR1 SEHNR, CDR2 FQNEAQ (reference sequence). This CDR3 is 13 amino acids long. The CDR3 DNA sequence: TGTGCCGAAGTAGGACTTATCGGAAACACCATATATTTT. Amino acid sequence: CAEVGLIGNTIYF.

The V gene is TRBV5-4, the J gene TRBJ2-5, with 16 bases identical to TRBD2. CDR1 is SGHNT, CDR2 YYREEE, per germline (reference sequence). The CDR3 consists of 18 residues. V lost 3 bases to trimming and J lost 5 bases; unmatched junction nucleotides: 10. CDR3 nucleotide sequence: TGTGCCAGCAGCTCGCCCGGGACTAGCGGGAGGGGGACGGAGACCCAGTACTTC. This codes for CASSSPGTSGRGTETQYF. Supplemented by reference TRBV5-4 and TRBJ2-5, the full variable domain reads ETGVTQSPTHLIKTRGQQVTLRCSSQSGHNTVSWYQQALGQGPQFIFQYYREEENGRGNFPPRFSGLQFPNYSSELNVNALELDDSALYLCASSSPGTSGRGTETQYFGPGTRLLVL.

V and J are TRBV29-1 and TRBJ1-3, with 10 bases fitting TRBD1. Trimming took 7 bases from V and 5 from J; bases not matched to a gene: 5. Germline V lookup: CDR1 SQVTM, CDR2 ANQGSEA. CDR3 length: 13 amino acids. CDR3 sequence reads: CSAKTGGRNTIYF. Here the CDR3 DNA reads TGCAGCGCAAAGACAGGGGGCCGAAACACCATATATTTT. Full variable domain (missing parts from reference TRBV29-1 and TRBJ1-3): SAVISQKPSRDICQRGTSLTIQCQVDSQVTMMFWYRQQPGQSLTLIATANQGSEATYESGFVIDKFPISRPNLTFSTLTVSNMSPEDSSIYLCSAKTGGRNTIYFGEGSWLTVV.

The chain carries TRBV12-5 and TRBJ2-2; no firm D call. The CDR3 runs 14 residues. V gave up 0 bases and J gave up 6 bases, with 8 bases separating them. Germline V gene data show CDR1 as LGHNT and CDR2 as FRNRAP. CDR3 in DNA: TGTGCTAGTGGTTTGGTGCTCCGCGCCGGGGAGCTGTTTTTT. It is translated as CASGLVLRAGELFF.

The chain employs TRBV7-9 and TRBJ1-2, with a possible D match to TRBD1 (6 bases). In germline, CDR1 is SEHNR, CDR2 FQNEAQ (reference sequence). The V end was cut by 8 bases, the J end by 6 bases, with 16 bases between. The CDR3 length is 13 residues. The CDR3 bases are TGTGCCAGCGGCGTCCGGGGGGCGGATGGCTACACCTTC. Its translation is CASGVRGADGYTF.

V gene TRBV5-5 combines with J gene TRBJ2-4; D gene unclear. V was cut by 0 bases and J by 0 bases, with 10 bases left in between. The CDR3 loop spans 16 amino acids. The germline gives CDR1 SGHKS, CDR2 YYEKEE (reference sequence). The CDR3 loop reads CASSLGQPIAKNIQYF. The CDR3 region has the DNA TGTGCCAGCAGCTTGGGACAACCAATAGCCAAAAACATTCAGTACTTC.

The rearrangement links TRBV6-5 to TRBJ1-2; 7 nucleotides match TRBD1. The CDR3 sequence is 15 residues long. The germline CDR1 and CDR2 sequences are MNHEY and SVGAGI. V shed 5 bases and J 0 bases; nucleotides not matched to a gene: 6. CDR3 loop: CASSRDSEANYGYTF. The CDR3 DNA is TGTGCCAGCAGTAGGGACAGTGAAGCTAACTATGGCTACACCTTC.

The chain employs TRBV12-3 or TRBV12-4 and TRBJ1-6, with unresolved D. Trimming left V 3 bases short and J 9 bases short, with 9 bases between. This CDR3 is 13 amino acids long. CDR3 nucleotides: TGTGCCAGCAGTTTTGAGGGTCGTTCACCCCTCCACTTT. Translation: CASSFEGRSPLHF.

The rearrangement uses TRBV3-1 (or the pseudogene TRBV3-2) and TRBJ2-5, with no clear D. Trimming stripped 4 bases from V and 2 bases from J, with 11 bases between. Per germline, CDR1 LGHDT and CDR2 YNNKEL (reference sequence). CDR3 length: 14 residues. This CDR3 reads CASSRVASQETQYF. As DNA, the CDR3 is TGTGCCAGCAGCCGCGTAGCTAGTCAAGAGACCCAGTACTTC.

For the CDR3, the DNA is TGTGCCAGCAGCGTAGCCGAGAACCGCGGGTCCCAGTACTTC. This translates into CASSVAENRGSQYF. The chain couples TRBV9 to TRBJ2-5; D perhaps matches TRBD2 (5 bases). V was trimmed by 0 bases and J by 9 bases, leaving 15 bases between them. The CDR3 spans 14 residues. Germline V gives CDR1 SGDLS, CDR2 YYNGEE.

This clone has only one observation. Other nucleotide sequences from this sample produce the same CDR3. The CDR3 DNA reads as TGTGCCAGCAGCTTGGCCACTGACTCTGGAAACACCATATATTTT. Translating it yields CASSLATDSGNTIYF. The genes are TRBV5-4 and TRBJ1-3; unclear D gene. Trimming removed 0 bases at V and 0 bases at J, with 7 bases between. The CDR3 totals 15 residues. The germline CDR1 and CDR2 sequences are SGHNT and YYREEE (reference sequence).

The chain recombines TRBV12-3 or TRBV12-4 with TRBJ1-3; D may be TRBD1 (5 bases). The germline V and J ends were trimmed by 6 bases and 6 bases, with 6 bases remaining between them. The CDR3 has 11 residues. The CDR3: CASSRENTIYF. The CDR3 region has the DNA TGTGCCAGCAGCAGGGAAAACACCATATATTTT.

V and J are TRBV5-1 and TRBJ1-1, with 9 bases lining up with TRBD1. There are 14 residues in the CDR3. V trimming: 5 bases; J trimming: 5 bases; junction bases outside the gene matches: 7. Germline V gives CDR1 SGHRS, CDR2 YFSETQ. Here the CDR3 DNA reads TGCGCCAGCAGAGGATGGGACAGGGAAACTGAAGCTTTCTTT. Protein sequence: CASRGWDRETEAFF.

DNA of the CDR3: TGTGCCAGCAGCCAAAGAGGGTACGACTATGGCTACACCTTC. Translation: CASSQRGYDYGYTF. The rearrangement joins TRBV14 to TRBJ1-2, with no clear D. With 2 bases removed from V and 3 bases from J, the gap between germline ends came to 10 bases. Germline V gene lookup returns CDR1 SGHDN and CDR2 FVKESK. This CDR3 spans 14 amino acids.

The chain combines TRBV5-1 with TRBJ1-1; 8 nucleotides agree with TRBD1. Germline V CDR1 and CDR2: SGHRS, YFSETQ. The J segment lost 0 bases and the V segment lost 3 bases, leaving 10 bases of the junction unmatched. The CDR3 length is 17 residues. DNA for the CDR3: TGCGCCAGCAGCTCACAGGGGGAGTGGTCGGTGAACACTGAAGCTTTCTTT. Translated: CASSSQGEWSVNTEAFF.

CDR3 in amino acids: CASSLYRGSYNEQFF. In nucleotides, the CDR3 is TGCGCCAGCAGCTTGTACAGGGGATCCTACAATGAGCAGTTCTTC. The chain links TRBV5-1 to TRBJ2-1; 7 nucleotides agree with TRBD1. V trimming: 1 base; J trimming: 1 base; junction bases outside the gene matches: 2. Germline V gives CDR1 SGHRS, CDR2 YFSETQ. The CDR3 contains 15 residues.